These T cell receptor beta chains were read from a single sample in a study of brain T cells in children with intractable seizures. Only in-frame clones appear in the TCRdb table, and some are missing; sequencing was by immunoSEQ multiplex PCR. The data hold hundreds of thousands of clones, with about 94% observed a single time. Here the sequenced sample was peripheral blood, taken 4 to 5 months after surgery. The receptors stem from a boy under two years old with tuberous sclerosis and intractable seizures. Each CDR3 is given with its conserved first and last residue. Expanded clones get a size class; other rows say once, few or many, or leave the size out.

size: NA; V: TRBV7-8; CDR3: CASSPTSGVYEQYF
size: NA; V: TRBV5-1; CDR3: CASSLDLTNYGYTF
size: NA; V: TRBV7-3; CDR3: CASSLGVGEQYF
size: NA; V: TRBV5-1; CDR3: CASSSGQVTGELFF
size: NA; V: TRBV9; CDR3: CASSVGQGGEKLFF
size: NA; V: TRBV4-1; CDR3: CASSPSQGPSYEQYF
size: NA; V: TRBV7-8; CDR3: CASSLAPQTNYGYTF
size: NA; V: TRBV9; CDR3: CASSVGREGVSTGELFF
size: NA; V: TRBV5-4; CDR3: CASANLAKNTGELFF
size: NA; V: TRBV4-1; CDR3: CASSQGTSAGWEQYF
size: NA; V: TRBV27; CDR3: CASIPRGKNTEAFF
size: NA; V: TRBV6-2/TRBV6-3; CDR3: CASSYYGPQEAKNIQYF
size: NA; V: TRBV29-1; CDR3: CSVPLLSSYNEQFF
size: NA; V: TRBV13; CDR3: CASRNTGTGGDNEQFF
size: NA; V: TRBV10-3; CDR3: CAASTVMQSYEQYF
size: NA; V: TRBV7-8; CDR3: CASSFARTGSNTGELFF
size: NA; V: TRBV7-9; CDR3: CAIPPGIEEETQYF
size: once; V: TRBV29-1; CDR3: CSVPLGLYNEQFF
size: NA; V: TRBV15; CDR3: CATSKGNEAYNEQFF
size: NA; V: TRBV27; CDR3: CASRRGATQYF
size: NA; V: TRBV2; CDR3: CATLRGREYNEQFF
size: NA; V: TRBV30; CDR3: CAWSVRGQPPLRAEAFF
size: NA; V: TRBV7-3; CDR3: CASSLGGFEQFF
size: NA; V: TRBV5-1; CDR3: CASSLVGSGADEQFF
size: NA; V: TRBV12-3/TRBV12-4; CDR3: CASRWGAATEAFF
size: NA; V: TRBV19; CDR3: CASLAMGNIQYF
size: NA; V: TRBV15; CDR3: CATSEEGGWGSTYEQYF
size: NA; V: TRBV7-6; CDR3: CASSVNSGRRNEQFF
size: NA; V: TRBV30; CDR3: CAWSPDVNTEAFF
size: NA; V: TRBV3-1/TRBV3-2; CDR3: CASSQGLYEQYF
size: NA; V: TRBV2; CDR3: CASSEFSGGNYNEQFF
size: NA; V: TRBV3-1/TRBV3-2; CDR3: CASSQAERGPYEQYF
size: NA; V: TRBV30; CDR3: CAWTWTSGNPYEQYF
size: NA; V: TRBV24-1; CDR3: CATSETGNTEAFF
size: NA; V: TRBV5-1; CDR3: CASSPDRETAFF
size: NA; V: TRBV10-2; CDR3: CASNRVGGEADTQYF
size: NA; V: TRBV9; CDR3: CASSVDGGNDQPQHF
size: NA; V: TRBV27; CDR3: CASSWRGPRYNEQFF
size: NA; V: TRBV28; CDR3: CASSLTWLAGGTGELFF
size: few; V: TRBV6-5; CDR3: CASSWGQGQIYSPLHF
size: NA; V: TRBV14; CDR3: CASSQGGQLGRLSTEAFF
size: NA; V: TRBV7-3; CDR3: CASSLGTVNTEAFF
size: NA; V: TRBV6-2/TRBV6-3; CDR3: CASSSKRGIYGYTF
size: NA; V: TRBV19; CDR3: CASSIAGRSNQPQHF
size: NA; V: TRBV10-3; CDR3: CAIKAQGQGNGNTIYF
size: NA; V: TRBV30; CDR3: CAWAGGRQETQYF
size: NA; V: TRBV6-5; CDR3: CASTAPNTGELFF
size: NA; V: TRBV7-9; CDR3: CASSRNRDGYTF
size: NA; V: TRBV3-1/TRBV3-2; CDR3: CASSQDRAEQYF
size: NA; V: TRBV7-9; CDR3: CASSTPTRTGWVSPLHF
size: NA; V: TRBV5-4; CDR3: CASGLAGGYEQYF
size: NA; V: TRBV29-1; CDR3: CSVEIQAKYYGYTF
size: NA; V: TRBV9; CDR3: CASSVSVTYEQYF
size: NA; V: TRBV14; CDR3: CASSQVGAGQYF
size: NA; V: TRBV19; CDR3: CARANRLAIYNEQFF
size: NA; V: TRBV30; CDR3: CAWSVLGGRFDTQYF
size: NA; V: TRBV18; CDR3: CASSPGRVNTEAFF
size: NA; V: TRBV24-1; CDR3: CATSAGENYGYTF
size: NA; V: TRBV30; CDR3: CAWMGGTSGGNEQFF